Given below is one T cell receptor (beta chain) in context. Its antigen is currently unknown. This sample was taken from a study of T cell repertoires in cytomegalovirus infection. Findings of the study overall: Cumulative frequency (of public TCR beta family members) identified carriers of CMV plus the relevant HLA. HLA-C-restricted TCR beta clonotypes specific for CMV led the ex vivo response.

TCRdb recomputed calls from the reads with MiXCR, one row per CDR3 protein. The sample has 740,000 or so distinct CDR3 sequences, under 40% seen once; the top ten hold 2.8%. Trimming stripped 1 base from V and 3 bases from J, with 6 bases between. This CDR3 has 13 residues. The V gene's germline CDR1 is MDHEN and CDR2 SYDVKM. Sequenced sample: PBMCs. The J gene is TRBJ2-5, the V gene TRBV28, with unresolved D. This receptor was taken from a human donor in good health (CMV status not recorded). Some clones in this sample may be carry-over from other donors' samples. In DNA form, the CDR3 reads TGTGCCAGCAGTTTATTCCCCGAAGAGACCCAGTACTTC. Translating gives CASSLFPEETQYF.